The rows below give T cell receptor beta chains drawn from one sample of a study of cytomegalovirus exposure and HLA in healthy donors. Only in-frame clones appear in the TCRdb table, and some are missing; sequencing was by immunoSEQ multiplex PCR. The sample records 200,000 to 300,000 clones, 80% to 90% being singletons. Sequenced material: PBMCs. The source is a woman between 40 and 55 years old in good health and CMV-seropositive. Both conserved end residues are part of each CDR3. The order of the fields is V gene, clone size, J gene, D gene, CDR3 DNA, CDR3 protein. D genes are given only for firm matches. Not every row has a clone size; where given, it reads once, few, many or a size class.

V gene: TRBV6-5; clone size: -; J gene: TRBJ1-2; D gene: TRBD1; CDR3 DNA: TGTGCCAGTAGACAGGGACGCTATGGCTACACCTTC; CDR3 protein: CASRQGRYGYTF
V gene: TRBV7-2; clone size: -; J gene: TRBJ1-2; D gene: TRBD1; CDR3 DNA: TGTGCCAGCAGCCGGGACAGGGCCAAATATGGCTACACCTTC; CDR3 protein: CASSRDRAKYGYTF
V gene: TRBV7-3; clone size: -; J gene: TRBJ2-1; D gene: TRBD2; CDR3 DNA: TGTGCCAGCAGCTATACTAGCGGGAGCCAGAATGAGCAGTTCTTC; CDR3 protein: CASSYTSGSQNEQFF
V gene: TRBV16; clone size: -; J gene: TRBJ1-2; D gene: -; CDR3 DNA: TGTGCCAGCAGCCAAGTCGCAGAAAAGTATGGCTACACCTTC; CDR3 protein: CASSQVAEKYGYTF
V gene: TRBV19; clone size: -; J gene: TRBJ1-5; D gene: -; CDR3 DNA: TGTGCCAGTAGTATATGGCCCGACGGAGGTCAGCCCCAGCATTTT; CDR3 protein: CASSIWPDGGQPQHF
V gene: TRBV27; clone size: -; J gene: TRBJ2-7; D gene: TRBD2; CDR3 DNA: TGTGCCAGCAGTGGCGGGGGGGTTCCCTACGAGCAGTACTTC; CDR3 protein: CASSGGGVPYEQYF
V gene: TRBV19; clone size: -; J gene: TRBJ1-2; D gene: TRBD1; CDR3 DNA: TGTGCCAGTAAAGCGGTAGGGAACAGGGGCTATGGCTACACCTTC; CDR3 protein: CASKAVGNRGYGYTF
V gene: TRBV29-1; clone size: -; J gene: TRBJ1-2; D gene: TRBD1; CDR3 DNA: TGCAGCGTTGCGACAGGGCTTTTTATCTATGGCTACACCTTC; CDR3 protein: CSVATGLFIYGYTF
V gene: TRBV27; clone size: -; J gene: TRBJ2-2; D gene: -; CDR3 DNA: TGTGCCAGCACCCGTGGACTATTAAACACCGGGGAGCTGTTTTTT; CDR3 protein: CASTRGLLNTGELFF
V gene: TRBV10-3; clone size: once; J gene: TRBJ2-1; D gene: -; CDR3 DNA: TGTGCCATCACCGACGATCGACAGTTTGACAATGAGCAGTTCTTC; CDR3 protein: CAITDDRQFDNEQFF
V gene: TRBV7-9; clone size: -; J gene: TRBJ1-6; D gene: -; CDR3 DNA: TGTGCCAGCAGCTTAGGGGAGGGAAGCTATAATTCACCCCTCCACTTT; CDR3 protein: CASSLGEGSYNSPLHF
V gene: TRBV19; clone size: once; J gene: TRBJ1-3; D gene: -; CDR3 DNA: TGTGCCAGTAGTATCCGCCCGACCGGAGGAGCTGGAAACACCATATATTTT; CDR3 protein: CASSIRPTGGAGNTIYF
V gene: TRBV27; clone size: -; J gene: TRBJ2-2; D gene: -; CDR3 DNA: TGTGCCAGCAGTTTATCGATAGGTTGGCTGACTGACACCGGGGAGCTGTTTTTT; CDR3 protein: CASSLSIGWLTDTGELFF
V gene: TRBV5-6; clone size: -; J gene: TRBJ2-7; D gene: -; CDR3 DNA: TGTGCCAGCAGCCTCCAGGGGGGCGGGACGAGCGAGCAGTACTTC; CDR3 protein: CASSLQGGGTSEQYF
V gene: TRBV21-1; clone size: -; J gene: TRBJ2-7; D gene: -; CDR3 DNA: TGTGCCAGCAGCAAAGGAAGGACAGGGTGCGACGAGCAGTACTTC; CDR3 protein: CASSKGRTGCDEQYF
V gene: TRBV7-8; clone size: -; J gene: TRBJ2-7; D gene: -; CDR3 DNA: TGTGCCAGCAGCTTACCGGGTCTGGGCTACGAGCAGTACTTC; CDR3 protein: CASSLPGLGYEQYF
V gene: TRBV30; clone size: -; J gene: TRBJ1-1; D gene: TRBD1; CDR3 DNA: TGTGCCTGGAGTAATATGGGACAGGCTTTCTTT; CDR3 protein: CAWSNMGQAFF
V gene: TRBV6-5; clone size: few; J gene: TRBJ1-1; D gene: TRBD1; CDR3 DNA: TGTGCCAGCAGCGTACTAACAGGGGGGACTGAAGCTTTCTTT; CDR3 protein: CASSVLTGGTEAFF
V gene: TRBV19; clone size: -; J gene: TRBJ2-1; D gene: TRBD2; CDR3 DNA: TGTGCCAGTAGTATACTAGCGGGAGGTCCGCAGTTCTTC; CDR3 protein: CASSILAGGPQFF
V gene: TRBV15; clone size: -; J gene: TRBJ1-6; D gene: TRBD1; CDR3 DNA: TGTGCCACCAGCAGAGATATGGGACAGGGTTCACCCCTCCACTTT; CDR3 protein: CATSRDMGQGSPLHF
V gene: TRBV19; clone size: few; J gene: TRBJ2-4; D gene: TRBD2; CDR3 DNA: TGTGCCAGTAGTGGGGGGGTATTGGGAGACATTCAGTACTTC; CDR3 protein: CASSGGVLGDIQYF
V gene: TRBV7-9; clone size: -; J gene: TRBJ1-1; D gene: -; CDR3 DNA: TGTTCCAGCAGCTCTCCCACGGGAGGGGTGAACACTGAAGCTTTCTTT; CDR3 protein: CSSSSPTGGVNTEAFF
V gene: TRBV7-2; clone size: -; J gene: TRBJ1-4; D gene: -; CDR3 DNA: TGTGCCAGCAGCTTAGACGGTAATGAAAAACTGTTTTTT; CDR3 protein: CASSLDGNEKLFF